These T cell receptor beta chains were read from a single sample in a study of T cells in Graves' hyperthyroidism and ophthalmopathy. TCRdb re-derived calls from the multiplex PCR reads in MiXCR, one entry per CDR3 protein. In the table there are 300,000 to 350,000 distinct CDR3 sequences, 15% to 20% of which are singletons. The sequencing input was blood. The origin of the receptors is a woman aged 45-60 years with Graves' hyperthyroidism. CDR3s include the opening cysteine and the closing phenylalanine or tryptophan. Each record gives: D gene, J gene, V gene, clone size, CDR3 DNA, CDR3 protein. The D gene is left open where the match is weak. A clone size is listed for some rows: how often the clone was seen (once, few, many), or a class if it is expanded.

d_call: NA; j_call: TRBJ2-5; v_call: TRBV7-9; clone_size: few; cdr3_nt: TGTGCCAGCAGCGACCTCGGGTTGGCAGGACAAGAGACCCAGTACTTC; cdr3_aa: CASSDLGLAGQETQYF
d_call: NA; j_call: TRBJ2-2; v_call: TRBV14; clone_size: few; cdr3_nt: TGTGCCAGCAGCCAAGAACCGGGGACGACCGGGGAGCTGTTTTTT; cdr3_aa: CASSQEPGTTGELFF
d_call: NA; j_call: TRBJ1-1; v_call: TRBV20-1; clone_size: NA; cdr3_nt: TGCAGTGCTTACCCAATGAACACTGAAGCTTTCTTT; cdr3_aa: CSAYPMNTEAFF
d_call: NA; j_call: TRBJ2-4; v_call: TRBV20-1; clone_size: few; cdr3_nt: TGCAGTGCTAGAGCGGGGGACGGAAACATTCAGTACTTC; cdr3_aa: CSARAGDGNIQYF
d_call: NA; j_call: TRBJ1-1; v_call: TRBV28; clone_size: many; cdr3_nt: TGTGCCAGCAGCCAGGTACTCATGAACACTGAAGCTTTCTTT; cdr3_aa: CASSQVLMNTEAFF
d_call: NA; j_call: TRBJ1-5; v_call: TRBV3-1; clone_size: many; cdr3_nt: TGTGCCAGCAGCCCCCCAGGGAAGGTGCCCCAGCATTTT; cdr3_aa: CASSPPGKVPQHF
d_call: NA; j_call: TRBJ1-4; v_call: TRBV6-1; clone_size: NA; cdr3_nt: TGTGCCAGCAGCCCTGTTGGACGGGTTAATGAAAAACTGTTTTTT; cdr3_aa: CASSPVGRVNEKLFF
d_call: NA; j_call: TRBJ2-7; v_call: TRBV19; clone_size: few; cdr3_nt: TGTGCCAGTAGTATGGTGGCTCAAGGGGAGCAGTACTTC; cdr3_aa: CASSMVAQGEQYF
d_call: NA; j_call: TRBJ1-2; v_call: TRBV5-5; clone_size: many; cdr3_nt: TGTGCCAGCAGGGCCGGGACGGAAGCTAACTATGGCTACACCTTC; cdr3_aa: CASRAGTEANYGYTF
d_call: NA; j_call: TRBJ2-7; v_call: TRBV7-9; clone_size: NA; cdr3_nt: TGTGCCAGCGTGGAGGGAGCTGGGGAGCAGTACTTC; cdr3_aa: CASVEGAGEQYF
d_call: TRBD1; j_call: TRBJ2-1; v_call: TRBV7-3; clone_size: many; cdr3_nt: TGTGCCAGCAGCTTAATTTCTGGTCAGGGGGCATACAATGAGCAGTTCTTC; cdr3_aa: CASSLISGQGAYNEQFF
d_call: NA; j_call: TRBJ2-1; v_call: TRBV7-2; clone_size: NA; cdr3_nt: TGTGCCGCTATCCCGGGGAACTACAATGAGCAGTTCTTC; cdr3_aa: CAAIPGNYNEQFF
d_call: NA; j_call: TRBJ2-2; v_call: TRBV30; clone_size: NA; cdr3_nt: TGTGCCAGAGGGGGAGTTCCCGCGAACACCGGGGAGCTGTTTTTT; cdr3_aa: CARGGVPANTGELFF
d_call: TRBD2; j_call: TRBJ2-3; v_call: TRBV20-1; clone_size: many; cdr3_nt: TGCAGTGCTAGAGATCTAGCGGGAAGGAGAGATACGCAGTATTTT; cdr3_aa: CSARDLAGRRDTQYF
d_call: NA; j_call: TRBJ2-7; v_call: TRBV2; clone_size: many; cdr3_nt: TGTGCCAGCGGGCGGGTGGGGACTCCCGCTGCCGAGCAGTACTTC; cdr3_aa: CASGRVGTPAAEQYF
d_call: TRBD2; j_call: TRBJ2-1; v_call: TRBV6-5; clone_size: many; cdr3_nt: TGTGCCAGCAGTTACCGCAGCGGGGGGACATACAATGAGCAGTTCTTC; cdr3_aa: CASSYRSGGTYNEQFF
d_call: TRBD1; j_call: TRBJ2-7; v_call: TRBV6-1; clone_size: NA; cdr3_nt: TGTGCCAGCAGTGAAGTCGCCAGGGGGTTCCGGGCTTCTGGCGAGCAGTACTTC; cdr3_aa: CASSEVARGFRASGEQYF
d_call: TRBD2; j_call: TRBJ2-2; v_call: TRBV6-5; clone_size: once; cdr3_nt: TGTGCCAGCAGTTACCGATACACAGCGGGACTAGCAGGCGGGGAGCTGTTTTTT; cdr3_aa: CASSYRYTAGLAGGELFF
d_call: TRBD2; j_call: TRBJ2-2; v_call: TRBV27; clone_size: many; cdr3_nt: TGTGCCAGCAGTTCCATGACTAGCGGTACCGGGGAGCTGTTTTTT; cdr3_aa: CASSSMTSGTGELFF
d_call: NA; j_call: TRBJ2-2; v_call: TRBV5-1; clone_size: NA; cdr3_nt: TGCGCCAGCAGCTTGTCCGGCGAGAACACCGGGGAGCTGTTTTTT; cdr3_aa: CASSLSGENTGELFF
d_call: TRBD1; j_call: TRBJ2-7; v_call: TRBV3-1; clone_size: many; cdr3_nt: TGTGCCAGCAGCCAAGCGGGGACAGGGATCGAGCAGTACTTC; cdr3_aa: CASSQAGTGIEQYF
d_call: TRBD1; j_call: TRBJ2-7; v_call: TRBV27; clone_size: few; cdr3_nt: TGTGCCAGCAAAAGTTTGAAGACAGGGGTCTACGAGCAGTACTTC; cdr3_aa: CASKSLKTGVYEQYF
d_call: NA; j_call: TRBJ1-6; v_call: TRBV5-1; clone_size: NA; cdr3_nt: TGCGCCAGCAGCTTCCTGAATGAGGGGAATTCACCCCTCCACTTT; cdr3_aa: CASSFLNEGNSPLHF
d_call: NA; j_call: TRBJ2-2; v_call: TRBV7-6; clone_size: NA; cdr3_nt: TGTGCCAGCAGCCCGCCCCGGACAGCAGCCACCGGGGAGCTGTTTTTT; cdr3_aa: CASSPPRTAATGELFF
d_call: NA; j_call: TRBJ2-4; v_call: TRBV6-1; clone_size: many; cdr3_nt: TGTGCCAGCAGTGGGGCCGCGGGTGCCAAAAACATTCAGTACTTC; cdr3_aa: CASSGAAGAKNIQYF
d_call: NA; j_call: TRBJ2-5; v_call: TRBV12-3/TRBV12-4; clone_size: many; cdr3_nt: TGTGCCAGCAGTTCTGGACACTCGCAAGAGACCCAGTACTTC; cdr3_aa: CASSSGHSQETQYF
d_call: NA; j_call: TRBJ2-5; v_call: TRBV9; clone_size: NA; cdr3_nt: TGTGCCAGCAGCGTAGCGTCAGGGCAAGAGACCCAGTACTTC; cdr3_aa: CASSVASGQETQYF
d_call: NA; j_call: TRBJ2-1; v_call: TRBV18; clone_size: many; cdr3_nt: TGTGCCAGCTCACCCCCGGAAGGGACCTACAATGAGCAGTTCTTC; cdr3_aa: CASSPPEGTYNEQFF
d_call: TRBD2; j_call: TRBJ2-3; v_call: TRBV2; clone_size: many; cdr3_nt: TGTGCCAGCAGGAACGGACTAGCGGGGGGCACAGATACGCAGTATTTT; cdr3_aa: CASRNGLAGGTDTQYF
d_call: NA; j_call: TRBJ2-5; v_call: TRBV2; clone_size: many; cdr3_nt: TGTGCCAGCAAGGACAGCTACCAAGAGACCCAGTACTTC; cdr3_aa: CASKDSYQETQYF